This T cell receptor (beta chain) was documented in a study of post-analysis software for immune sequencing data. The wider study: Relapsing-remitting, secondary progressive and progressive-relapsing forms of multiple sclerosis all featured among disease courses. Study-level points and caveats: The study found TRBV5-6, TRBV5-1 and TRBV20-1 among five TRBV segments more frequent in patients than controls. Multiple sclerosis patients showed significantly lower normalized Chao1 diversity than controls did.

The trim removed 0 bases at V and 0 bases at J, leaving 2 bases unmatched. Germline lookup yields CDR1 SGHVS and CDR2 FQNEAQ. This CDR3 is 17 amino acids long. The TCR beta cDNA libraries carried unique molecular identifiers. TCRdb ran MiXCR on the PCR reads and lists one entry per CDR3 protein. The sample lists 650,000 to 850,000 distinct CDR3 sequences, 40% to 55% occurring once. A note on this clonotype: Its specificity is not known.

The material sequenced was blood. This chain uses TRBV7-8 with TRBJ2-6; 7 bases fit TRBD1. This clonotype originated in a girl under 18 with multiple sclerosis. The CDR3 DNA is TGTGCCAGCAGCTTAGCCCGACAGGGCTCTGGGGCCAACGTCCTGACTTTC. It translates to CASSLARQGSGANVLTF.